These T cell receptor beta chains were read from a single sample in a study of patients and donors after allogeneic stem cell transplantation. TCRdb fed the RT-PCR reads into MiXCR, producing one record per CDR3 protein. The profile shows 800,000 to 1,000,000 distinct CDR3 sequences, approximately 19% of them singletons. The sequenced sample was blood, either unsorted or a sorted T cell fraction (not recorded which). The receptors here all came from a human donor who was either an allogeneic HSCT recipient or a stem cell or donor lymphocyte infusion donor (not recorded which). It is not recorded whose cells these are; they may come from a transplant donor. Each CDR3 is given with its conserved first and last residue. The D gene is left open where the match is weak. The listing skips clone size in some rows; elsewhere it reads once, few, many or a size class.

abundance,d_gene,j_gene,v_gene,CDR3aa,CDR3nt
.,.,TRBJ2-1,TRBV4-1,CASSHRRVNEQFF,TGCGCCAGCAGCCATAGGAGGGTCAATGAGCAGTTCTTC
.,.,TRBJ2-7,TRBV5-6,CASSTLKTPFVNEQYF,TGTGCCAGCAGCACCTTAAAGACTCCCTTTGTGAACGAGCAGTACTTC
.,TRBD1,TRBJ2-2,TRBV6-2/TRBV6-3,CASSFSTGTGELFF,TGTGCCAGCAGCTTTTCGACAGGGACCGGGGAGCTGTTTTTT
many,TRBD1,TRBJ2-3,TRBV24-1,CATSDLAGTGIDTQYF,TGTGCCACCAGTGATCTCGCCGGGACAGGGATCGATACGCAGTATTTT
.,TRBD2,TRBJ2-1,TRBV29-1,CSVDSTSGLHYNEQFF,TGCAGCGTTGACTCGACTAGCGGGTTACACTACAATGAGCAGTTCTTC
few,.,TRBJ1-1,TRBV11-2,CASSQFRDLNTEAFF,TGTGCCAGCAGCCAATTCAGGGATTTGAACACTGAAGCTTTCTTT
many,.,TRBJ1-3,TRBV29-1,CSVPDSGNTIYF,TGCAGCGTTCCGGACTCTGGAAACACCATATATTTT
few,.,TRBJ1-1,TRBV9,CASSALMGTEAFF,TGTGCCAGCAGCGCCTTGATGGGAACTGAAGCTTTCTTT
.,.,TRBJ2-1,TRBV5-6,CASSPAAANENEQFF,TGTGCCAGCAGCCCCGCGGCAGCAAATGAAAATGAGCAGTTCTTC
.,TRBD1,TRBJ2-7,TRBV12-3/TRBV12-4,CASSLQGTGRSGSEQYF,TGTGCCAGCAGTTTACAGGGGACAGGGCGTTCGGGGTCCGAGCAGTACTTC
.,TRBD2,TRBJ2-3,TRBV20-1,CSARGGITDTQYF,TGCAGTGCTAGGGGGGGGATCACAGATACGCAGTATTTT
.,.,TRBJ2-4,TRBV4-2,CASSQGTKNIQYF,TGTGCCAGCAGCCAAGGGACCAAAAACATTCAGTACTTC
.,.,TRBJ2-3,TRBV20-1,CSASLGGADTQYF,TGCAGTGCTAGCTTGGGGGGCGCAGATACGCAGTATTTT
.,TRBD1,TRBJ2-7,TRBV6-2/TRBV6-3,CATSSQGQGPPRQYF,TGTGCCACCTCCTCCCAGGGACAGGGGCCCCCAAGGCAGTACTTC
few,.,TRBJ2-7,TRBV6-4,CASSVSIYEQYF,TGTGCCAGCAGTGTGTCTATCTACGAGCAGTACTTC
few,.,TRBJ2-1,TRBV12-3/TRBV12-4,CASRGHGSSYEQFF,TGTGCCAGTCGGGGCCACGGGAGTTCCTATGAGCAGTTCTTC
few,.,TRBJ1-5,TRBV6-1,CASSEPLVGTPNQPQHF,TGTGCCAGCAGCGAACCCCTTGTCGGGACCCCCAATCAGCCCCAGCATTTT
many,.,TRBJ2-7,TRBV24-1,CATSDPVREYEQYF,TGTGCCACCAGTGACCCTGTGAGAGAGTACGAGCAGTACTTC
few,TRBD1,TRBJ1-5,TRBV19,CASSRTGEWNQPQHF,TGTGCCAGTAGCCGGACAGGGGAGTGGAATCAGCCCCAGCATTTT
.,TRBD1,TRBJ1-5,TRBV2,CASSDTGGLNQPQHF,TGTGCCAGCAGTGATACAGGGGGCCTCAATCAGCCCCAGCATTTT
.,TRBD1,TRBJ1-1,TRBV7-9,CASSGTGTGGTEAFF,TGTGCCAGCAGCGGAACCGGGACAGGGGGCACTGAAGCTTTCTTT
many,.,TRBJ2-6,TRBV12-3/TRBV12-4,CASSPFSHPRSGANVLTF,TGTGCCAGCAGTCCATTCTCTCACCCCCGCTCTGGGGCCAACGTCCTGACTTTC
many,TRBD2,TRBJ2-1,TRBV7-9,CASSLGLVYNEQFF,TGTGCCAGCAGCCTTGGACTAGTCTACAATGAGCAGTTCTTC
.,.,TRBJ1-4,TRBV9,CASSASGATNEKLFF,TGTGCCAGCAGCGCCTCCGGTGCAACTAATGAAAAACTGTTTTTT
few,TRBD2,TRBJ2-1,TRBV6-1,CASSREAGRGNEQFF,TGTGCCAGCAGTCGTGAAGCGGGACGGGGCAATGAGCAGTTCTTC
.,.,TRBJ2-2,TRBV7-7,CASSPGLGGELFF,TGTGCTAGCAGCCCAGGTCTGGGCGGGGAGCTGTTTTTT
.,TRBD1,TRBJ2-1,TRBV12-3/TRBV12-4,CASRRTGSRNNEQFF,TGTGCCAGCAGGAGGACAGGGTCCCGTAACAATGAGCAGTTCTTC
.,TRBD1,TRBJ1-1,TRBV4-1,CASSQGTGGRVDTEAFF,TGCGCCAGCAGCCAAGGGACAGGTGGGCGTGTAGACACTGAAGCTTTCTTT